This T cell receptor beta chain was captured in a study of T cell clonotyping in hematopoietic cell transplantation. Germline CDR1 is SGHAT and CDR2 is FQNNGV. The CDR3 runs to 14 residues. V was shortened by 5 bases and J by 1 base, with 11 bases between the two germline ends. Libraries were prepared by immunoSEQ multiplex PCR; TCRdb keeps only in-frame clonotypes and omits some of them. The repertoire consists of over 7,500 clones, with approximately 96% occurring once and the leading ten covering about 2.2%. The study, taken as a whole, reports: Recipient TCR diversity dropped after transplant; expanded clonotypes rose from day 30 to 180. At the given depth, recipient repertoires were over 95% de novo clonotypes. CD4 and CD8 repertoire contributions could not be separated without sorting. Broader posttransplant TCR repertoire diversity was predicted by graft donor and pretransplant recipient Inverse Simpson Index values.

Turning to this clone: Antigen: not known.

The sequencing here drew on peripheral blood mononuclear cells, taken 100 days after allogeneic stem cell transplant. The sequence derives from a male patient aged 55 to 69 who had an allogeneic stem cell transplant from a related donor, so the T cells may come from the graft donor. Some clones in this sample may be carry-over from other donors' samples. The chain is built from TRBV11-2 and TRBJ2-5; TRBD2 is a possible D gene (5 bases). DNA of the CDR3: TGTGCCAGCAGCGCTAGCTTTACCCAAGAGACCCAGTACTTC. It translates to CASSASFTQETQYF.